These 18 T cell receptor beta chains were all obtained from the same sample, sequenced in a study of blood T cell repertoires in COVID-19. Using immunoSEQ multiplex PCR, the repertoire was profiled, and TCRdb retains in-frame clones only, with some absent. The sample lists about 140,000 clones, over 80% occurring once. The sequencing input was peripheral blood. These receptors were obtained from a woman aged 45 to 65 with acute or convalescent COVID-19.

This chain connects TRBV12-3 or TRBV12-4 to TRBJ2-3; possible D gene TRBD2, 6 bases. The CDR3 has 12 amino acids. The V and J ends lost 6 bases and 7 bases respectively, with 11 bases between them. In nucleotides, the CDR3 is TGTGCCAGCAGCCCGACTAGGAATACGCAGTATTTT. This encodes CASSPTRNTQYF.

This chain connects TRBV5-1 to TRBJ2-1; TRBD2 matches 8 bases. V shed 1 base and J 6 bases; nucleotides not matched to a gene: 6. The CDR3 totals 15 residues. Germline assignment: CDR1 SGHRS and CDR2 YFSETQ. As DNA, the CDR3 is TGCGCCAGCAGCTTGTTACCCGGGGGGGCCAATGAGCAGTTCTTC. Its translation: CASSLLPGGANEQFF.

The V gene is TRBV3-1 (or the pseudogene TRBV3-2), the J gene TRBJ2-5; 16 bases map to TRBD2. Losses at the gene ends were 3 bases for V and 4 bases for J; bases not matched to a gene: 5. Germline CDR1 LGHDT, CDR2 YNNKEL (reference sequence). The CDR3 runs to 17 residues. CDR3 sequence: CASSQWGLAGGPETQYF. CDR3 coding DNA: TGTGCCAGCAGCCAGTGGGGACTAGCGGGAGGGCCAGAGACCCAGTACTTC.

CDR3 nucleotide sequence: TGTGCCAGCAGCCAAGGGACTAGCGGGAGGGAAGAGACCCAGTACTTC. It specifies CASSQGTSGREETQYF. The genes are TRBV3-1 (or the pseudogene TRBV3-2) and TRBJ2-5, with 15 bases lining up with TRBD2. J gave up 3 bases and V 1 base, and 0 bases lay outside the gene matches. Germline CDR1 and CDR2: LGHDT and YNNKEL (reference sequence). CDR3 length: 16 amino acids.

The gene calls are TRBV11-3 and TRBJ1-6; no firm D call. The V end was cut by 3 bases, the J end by 0 bases, with 3 bases between. Germline CDR1 and CDR2: SGHNT and YENEEA. The CDR3 consists of 14 residues. The CDR3 coding sequence is TGTGCCAGCAGCTTTAGCTCCTATAATTCACCCCTCCACTTT. Protein: CASSFSSYNSPLHF. The full variable domain, completed using reference TRBV11-3 and TRBJ1-6, is EAGVVQSPRYKIIEKKQPVAFWCNPISGHNTLYWYLQNLGQGPELLIRYENEEAVDDSQLPKDRFSAERLKGVDSTLKIQPAELGDSAVYLCASSFSSYNSPLHFGNGTRLTVT.

The rearrangement joins TRBV7-6 to TRBJ2-1; 12 nucleotides agree with TRBD2. CDR3 size: 15 residues. Trimming at V came to 5 bases and at J to 7 bases, leaving 6 bases not matched to a gene. Per germline, CDR1 SGHVS and CDR2 FNYEAQ. The CDR3 DNA sequence: TGTGCCAGCAGCCGACTAGCGGGAGAGCTGAATGAGCAGTTCTTC. As protein: CASSRLAGELNEQFF. The entire variable domain, with the rest obtained from reference TRBV7-6 and TRBJ2-1, is as follows: GAGVSQSPRYKVTKRGQDVALRCDPISGHVSLYWYRQALGQGPEFLTYFNYEAQQDKSGLPNDRFSAERPEGSISTLTIQRTEQRDSAMYRCASSRLAGELNEQFFGPGTRLTVL.

The sample holds a few counts of this clone. The chain is built from TRBV9 and TRBJ1-3; D ambiguous. Germline CDR1 reads SGDLS; CDR2 reads YYNGEE. This CDR3 spans 15 amino acids. With 0 bases removed from V and 0 bases from J, the gap between germline ends came to 7 bases. CDR3 nucleotide sequence: TGTGCCAGCAGCGTAGCACAGAACTCTGGAAACACCATATATTTT. Amino acids: CASSVAQNSGNTIYF.

This clone was seen a single time. The chain carries TRBV7-9 and TRBJ1-1; 9 bases are shared with TRBD1. Germline assignment: CDR1 SEHNR and CDR2 FQNEAQ (reference sequence). The length of the CDR3 is 13 residues. J gave up 11 bases and V 0 bases, and 4 bases lay outside the gene matches. The CDR3: CASSLAPQGAAFF. CDR3 in DNA: TGTGCCAGCAGCTTAGCCCCACAGGGGGCGGCTTTCTTT.

V and J are TRBV10-1 and TRBJ2-3, with D uncertain. Trimming removed 6 bases at V and 3 bases at J, with 7 bases between. Germline V CDR1 and CDR2: WNHNN, SYGVQD (reference sequence). This CDR3 comprises 12 residues. The CDR3 is CASSLSTDTQYF. CDR3 bases: TGCGCCAGCAGCCTGAGTACAGATACGCAGTATTTT.

This chain connects TRBV19 to TRBJ2-7; a possible D gene is TRBD2 (6 bases). The CDR3 is 13 amino acids. CDR1 is LNHDA, CDR2 SQIVND, per germline (reference sequence). V lost 4 bases, J lost 5 bases, and 12 bases lay in between. CDR3 in DNA: TGTGCCAGTAGTACCCAGACTAGTAACGAGCAGTACTTC. This sequence encodes CASSTQTSNEQYF.

The chain carries TRBV9 and TRBJ2-7; 8 nucleotides line up with TRBD2. The CDR3 spans 16 residues. The V and J ends lost 0 bases and 2 bases, in that order; junction bases with no gene match: 7. Looked up from germline, CDR1 is SGDLS and CDR2 is YYNGEE. This chain's CDR3 is CASSVGAGEGTYEQYF. As DNA, the CDR3 is TGTGCCAGCAGCGTAGGAGCGGGAGAGGGGACCTACGAGCAGTACTTC.

The chain uses TRBV5-5 and TRBJ1-6, with D tentatively TRBD1 (5 bases). The CDR3 is 14 amino acids. Trimming took 4 bases from V and 6 from J, leaving 11 bases between them. CDR1 and CDR2 (germline): SGHKS, YYEKEE (reference sequence). The CDR3 sequence is CASSGGTANSPLHF. The DNA of the CDR3 is TGTGCCAGCAGCGGGGGGACGGCTAATTCACCCCTCCACTTT. The full variable domain, rest sourced from reference TRBV5-5 and TRBJ1-6, is DAGVTQSPTHLIKTRGQQVTLRCSPISGHKSVSWYQQVLGQGPQFIFQYYEKEERGRGNFPDRFSARQFPNYSSELNVNALLLGDSALYLCASSGGTANSPLHFGNGTRLTVT.

The chain uses TRBV5-4 and TRBJ1-4, with TRBD1 identical over 8 bases. Germline loops: CDR1 SGHNT, CDR2 YYREEE (reference sequence). After removal of 3 bases from V and 5 bases from J, the junction contained 6 bases not matched to a gene. CDR3 length: 15 residues. The CDR3 nucleotides read TGTGCCAGCAGCTCCTCCCGGGACAGGAATGAAAAACTGTTTTTT. Translation: CASSSSRDRNEKLFF. The full variable domain, rest sourced from reference TRBV5-4 and TRBJ1-4, is ETGVTQSPTHLIKTRGQQVTLRCSSQSGHNTVSWYQQALGQGPQFIFQYYREEENGRGNFPPRFSGLQFPNYSSELNVNALELDDSALYLCASSSSRDRNEKLFFGSGTQLSVL.

This chain connects TRBV2 to TRBJ2-1; D is unresolved. CDR3 length equals 14 residues. The germline V gene encodes CDR1 SNHLY and CDR2 FYNNEI. V was trimmed by 3 bases and J by 4 bases, leaving 10 bases between them. CDR3 sequence (DNA): TGTGCCAGCAGTGACCAGAATACATACAATGAGCAGTTCTTC. It is translated as CASSDQNTYNEQFF.

V is TRBV4-1 and J is TRBJ2-2, with 9 bases aligning to TRBD1. V gave up 1 base and J gave up 7 bases; unmatched junction bases: 7. CDR3 length: 16 residues. Germline lookup yields CDR1 MGHRA and CDR2 YSYEKL. Here the CDR3 DNA reads TGCGCCAGCAGCCAAGGGGGGACAGGGACTGGCGGGGAGCTGTTTTTT. This gives the protein CASSQGGTGTGGELFF.

The chain couples TRBV6-4 to TRBJ2-1; D gene ambiguous. The CDR3 runs to 13 residues. Germline V gene lookup returns CDR1 MRHNA and CDR2 SNTAGT. V gave up 3 bases and J gave up 4 bases, with 7 bases separating them. The CDR3 sequence: CASSDSRYNEQFF. For the CDR3, the DNA is TGTGCCAGCAGTGATTCCCGGTACAATGAGCAGTTCTTC.

Worth noting for this clone: One junction end disagrees with the germline gene, perhaps due to a read error. This sequence joins TRBV5-1 and TRBJ2-7, with 7 positions matching TRBD2. Germline V gene lookup returns CDR1 SGHRS and CDR2 YFSETQ. The CDR3 runs 14 residues. The CDR3 is CASSLEAGSSEQYF. The DNA for the CDR3 is TGCGCCAGCAGCTTGGAAGCGGGGTCCTCCGAGCAGTACTTC.

This chain connects TRBV27 to TRBJ1-2; D uncertain. The V and J ends lost 5 bases and 0 bases respectively, with 10 bases between them. Germline V CDR1 and CDR2: MNHEY, SMNVEV (reference sequence). The CDR3 is made up of 14 amino acids. CDR3 in amino acids: CASSTLSANYGYTF. DNA of the CDR3: TGTGCCAGCAGTACCCTGTCGGCTAACTATGGCTACACCTTC.